This paragraph reports one TCR beta chain. Its antigen is not identified. TCRdb ran MiXCR on the 5' RACE reads and lists one entry per CDR3 protein. The sample holds around 300,000 distinct CDR3 sequences, 18% seen once. Trimming cost V 3 bases and J 2 bases; bases outside gene matches: 8. The CDR3 sequence is 16 residues long. In germline, CDR1 is MGHRA, CDR2 YSYEKL. The data derive from a study of T-cell memory formation after mild COVID-19. Study as a whole: For the most part, TCR clusters were specific to one donor. Study-level points and caveats: Contracting clones from day 15 to 85 showed balanced CD4/CD8; later expanders favored CD4+. Of the contracting clones, CD4+ ones lay mainly in CM and EM, and CD8+ ones in EMRA. Cross-reactive memory seemingly joined, as some responding clones were found in pre-infection memory.

The chain is built from TRBV4-1 and TRBJ2-3; TRBD2 matches at 7 bases. The clonotype originates from a man between 18 and 35 years old who had mild COVID-19 (a few samples of this study predate the infection). Cell type and time point are not known. The sequencing sample was made of PBMCs or a T cell subset sorted from them (not recorded which). CDR3 DNA sequence: TGCGCCAGCAGCCACACTTCTAGCGGTTCCACAGATACGCAGTATTTT. This translates into CASSHTSSGSTDTQYF.